One and the same sample provided the 8 T cell receptor beta chains below, sequenced in a study of breast tumors, draining lymph nodes, adjacent tissues. Using its own MiXCR run on the multiplex PCR reads, TCRdb lists one record per CDR3 protein. The repertoire holds approximately 130,000 distinct CDR3 sequences, with more than 20% as singletons. The lymph nodes were axillary draining lymph nodes from breast cancer patients. The sequenced sample was axillary lymph node tissue. The source of these receptors is a female donor with breast cancer. Some clones in this sample may be carry-over from other donors' samples.

There are many counts of this clonotype. The V gene is TRBV27, the J gene TRBJ1-6, with 10 bases matching TRBD1. The CDR3 is made up of 15 amino acids. Germline lookup yields CDR1 MNHEY and CDR2 SMNVEV (reference sequence). The ends lost 5 bases at V and 6 bases at J; junction bases unmatched: 4. CDR3 residues: CASSPRQGANSPLHF. DNA of the CDR3: TGTGCCAGCAGTCCGCGACAGGGGGCTAATTCACCCCTCCACTTT.

The rearrangement uses TRBV28 and TRBJ1-2, with D perhaps matching TRBD1 (6 bases). The germline V gene encodes CDR1 MDHEN and CDR2 SYDVKM. The length of the CDR3 is 16 residues. Trimming took off 3 bases at V and 8 bases at J, with 22 bases between the two ends. The CDR3 sequence: CASSFRTVGLSKGYTF. CDR3 bases: TGTGCCAGCAGTTTCCGGACAGTCGGACTCTCGAAAGGCTACACCTTC.

The chain employs TRBV6-5 and TRBJ2-1; 9 nucleotides align to TRBD2. Germline values: CDR1 MNHEY, CDR2 SVGAGI. Trimming at V came to 6 bases and at J to 4 bases, leaving 7 bases not matched to a gene. This CDR3 is built from 15 residues. Here the CDR3 reads CASSNEAGGYNEQFF. The CDR3 DNA reads TGTGCCAGCAGCAACGAAGCGGGAGGATACAATGAGCAGTTCTTC.

This clonotype was observed at least ten times. The chain recombines TRBV19 with TRBJ2-7, with unresolved D. From germline, CDR1 is LNHDA and CDR2 SQIVND (reference sequence). V gave up 4 bases and J gave up 2 bases, with 12 bases separating them. The CDR3 has 14 residues. The CDR3 here is CASSSEATTYEQYF. The CDR3 region has the DNA TGTGCCAGTAGTAGTGAGGCGACCACCTACGAGCAGTACTTC.

This clonotype showed up many times. This rearrangement joins TRBV25-1 to TRBJ2-1, with TRBD1 as a possible D gene (5 bases). Germline CDR1 reads MGHDK; CDR2 reads SYGVNS. Trimming took 2 bases from V and 5 from J, leaving 13 bases between them. The CDR3 runs 15 residues. The CDR3 DNA reads as TGTGCCAGCAGTGAAAGGGGAACAGGAAACAATGAGCAGTTCTTC. It codes for CASSERGTGNNEQFF.

Remarks on this clonotype: This may come from a read error, since a much larger clone is one base off. The rearrangement joins TRBV5-8 to TRBJ2-3; D not certain. The CDR3 runs 13 residues. The germline V gene encodes CDR1 SGHTS and CDR2 YDEGEE. With 3 bases removed from V and 4 bases from J, the gap between germline ends came to 9 bases. CDR3 in DNA: TGTGCCAGCAGCTCGGTCCCCGCAGATACGCAGTATTTT. Its protein is CASSSVPADTQYF.

This clonotype was observed many times. CDR3 nucleotide sequence: TGTGCCAGCAGTTACTCCTCCTATAATTCACCCCTCCACTTT. This gives the protein CASSYSSYNSPLHF. The chain recombines TRBV6-6 with TRBJ1-6; D gene ambiguous. V was trimmed by 0 bases and J by 0 bases, leaving 0 bases between them. The CDR3 is 14 amino acids. Germline values: CDR1 MNHNY, CDR2 SVGAGI (reference sequence).

This clonotype came up many times. The genes are TRBV5-1 and TRBJ2-5; D ambiguous. The CDR3 loop spans 14 amino acids. CDR1 and CDR2 (germline): SGHRS, YFSETQ. V was shortened by 0 bases and J by 1 base, with 7 bases between the two germline ends. The CDR3 sequence is CASSLAKTQETQYF. The CDR3 nucleotides read TGCGCCAGCAGCTTGGCCAAGACCCAAGAGACCCAGTACTTC.